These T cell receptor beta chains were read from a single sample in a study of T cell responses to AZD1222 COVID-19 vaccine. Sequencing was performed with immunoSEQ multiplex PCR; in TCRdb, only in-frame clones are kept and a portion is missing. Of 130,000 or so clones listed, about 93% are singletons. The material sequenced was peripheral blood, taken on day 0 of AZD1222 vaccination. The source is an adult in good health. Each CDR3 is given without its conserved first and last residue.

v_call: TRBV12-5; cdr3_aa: ASGPGQGHQPQH
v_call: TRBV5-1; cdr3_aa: ASSLVPENTGELF
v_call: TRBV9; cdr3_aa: ASTGQGNTEAF
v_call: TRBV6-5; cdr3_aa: ASSQTSGGYNEQF
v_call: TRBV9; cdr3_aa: ASSVGGGAYNEQF
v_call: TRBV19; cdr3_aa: ASRAESSYNEQF
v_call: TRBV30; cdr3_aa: ATGGPANTGELF
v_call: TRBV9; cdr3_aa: ASSLQGASRYGYT
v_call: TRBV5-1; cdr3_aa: ASRRGRDTGELF
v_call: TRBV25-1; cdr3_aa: ASSDQGYGYT
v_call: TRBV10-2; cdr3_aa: ASIPRRDSPLYGANVLT
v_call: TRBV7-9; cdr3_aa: ASTSGATGGSYEQY
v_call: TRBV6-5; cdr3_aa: ASGALRRNTIY
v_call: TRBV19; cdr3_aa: ASSIRADEAF
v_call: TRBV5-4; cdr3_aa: ASSGPGSTTDTQY
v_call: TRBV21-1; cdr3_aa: AARGRYNEQF
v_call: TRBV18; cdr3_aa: ASSPRPPNGDSPLH
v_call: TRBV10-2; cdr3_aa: ATTVGVPGELF
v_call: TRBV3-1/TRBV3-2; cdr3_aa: ASTDDSSSFSGNTIY
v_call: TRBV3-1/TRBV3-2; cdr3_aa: ASSQWGGNQPQH
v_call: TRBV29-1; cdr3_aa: SVRWASNQPQH
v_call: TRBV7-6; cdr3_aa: ASSLDPTYNSPLH
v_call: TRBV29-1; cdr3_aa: SVGAGETQY
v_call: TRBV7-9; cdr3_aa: ASSLDGQGPEWEQY